Listed below are T cell receptor beta chains from one sample, sequenced in a study of breast tumors, draining lymph nodes, adjacent tissues. TCRdb recomputed calls from the multiplex PCR reads with MiXCR, one row per CDR3 protein. The profile shows 290,000 or so distinct CDR3 sequences, more than 30% of them singletons. The material sequenced was axillary lymph node tissue. These receptors were collected from a female donor with breast cancer. Some clones in this sample may be carry-over from other donors' samples. CDR3s include the opening cysteine and the closing phenylalanine or tryptophan. A D gene is named only where the DNA matches it firmly. The listing skips clone size in some rows; elsewhere it reads once, few, many or a size class.

abundance: -
v_gene: TRBV6-5
d_gene: TRBD2
j_gene: TRBJ2-1
len: 18
CDR3nt: TGTGCCAGCAGTTATGCCGGGACTAGCCCCCCTTCCTACAATGAGCAGTTCTTC
CDR3aa: CASSYAGTSPPSYNEQFF

abundance: many
v_gene: TRBV10-2
d_gene: -
j_gene: TRBJ2-3
len: 15
CDR3nt: TGCGCCAGCAGTGCCCGGGGGGCCCTCCCAGATACGCAGTATTTT
CDR3aa: CASSARGALPDTQYF

abundance: many
v_gene: TRBV4-1
d_gene: -
j_gene: TRBJ2-7
len: 15
CDR3nt: TGCGCCAGCAGCCCAGGGGACTTTTTCGACTACGAGCAGTACTTC
CDR3aa: CASSPGDFFDYEQYF

abundance: many
v_gene: TRBV24-1
d_gene: TRBD2
j_gene: TRBJ2-1
len: 17
CDR3nt: TGTGCCACCAGTGACCCCGGGCGGGGGAGCTCCTACAATGAGCAGTTCTTC
CDR3aa: CATSDPGRGSSYNEQFF

abundance: many
v_gene: TRBV9
d_gene: TRBD1
j_gene: TRBJ1-2
len: 15
CDR3nt: TGTGCCAGCAGCGGAGGACAGGGTCTTGACTATGGCTACACCTTC
CDR3aa: CASSGGQGLDYGYTF

abundance: -
v_gene: TRBV10-2
d_gene: TRBD1
j_gene: TRBJ1-2
len: 13
CDR3nt: TGCGCCAGCAAGAGGGACAGGGTTTATGGCTACGCCTTC
CDR3aa: CASKRDRVYGYAF

abundance: many
v_gene: TRBV14
d_gene: TRBD1
j_gene: TRBJ2-7
len: 15
CDR3nt: TGTGCCAGCAGCTACCGGGACAGGAGGGACTACGAGCAGTACTTC
CDR3aa: CASSYRDRRDYEQYF

abundance: many
v_gene: TRBV27
d_gene: -
j_gene: TRBJ1-6
len: 13
CDR3nt: TGTGCCAGCACCGGTTTAGTGGATTCACCCCTCCACTTT
CDR3aa: CASTGLVDSPLHF

abundance: many
v_gene: TRBV12-3/TRBV12-4
d_gene: TRBD1
j_gene: TRBJ2-5
len: 14
CDR3nt: TGTGCCAGCAGTTTGGGACAGTTACAAGAGACCCAGTACTTC
CDR3aa: CASSLGQLQETQYF

abundance: -
v_gene: TRBV5-4
d_gene: TRBD2
j_gene: TRBJ2-5
len: 12
CDR3nt: TGTGCCAGCAGCTTGGCCCCCGGGGGGAGGTACTTC
CDR3aa: CASSLAPGGRYF

abundance: once
v_gene: TRBV30
d_gene: TRBD1
j_gene: TRBJ2-3
len: 15
CDR3nt: TGTGCCTGGAGTGTAAGGACAGGCGGGACAGATACGCAGTATTTT
CDR3aa: CAWSVRTGGTDTQYF

abundance: few
v_gene: TRBV3-1
d_gene: TRBD2
j_gene: TRBJ2-5
len: 16
CDR3nt: TGTGCCAGCAGCCAAGATCTGGGCGGGAGAGCAGAGACCCAGTACTTC
CDR3aa: CASSQDLGGRAETQYF

abundance: many
v_gene: TRBV9
d_gene: -
j_gene: TRBJ1-3
len: 17
CDR3nt: TGTGCCAGCAGCGTAGGCGGGGGGCTCAGCTCTGGAAACACCATATATTTT
CDR3aa: CASSVGGGLSSGNTIYF

abundance: -
v_gene: TRBV6-5
d_gene: TRBD2
j_gene: TRBJ2-1
len: 18
CDR3nt: TGTGCCAGCAGTTACTCTGTACTAGCGGGAGCTAGGTACAATGAGCAGTTCTTC
CDR3aa: CASSYSVLAGARYNEQFF

abundance: -
v_gene: TRBV30
d_gene: TRBD2
j_gene: TRBJ2-1
len: 15
CDR3nt: TGTGCCTGGAGTCCTTTAAGCGGGAACTACAATGAGCAGTTCTTC
CDR3aa: CAWSPLSGNYNEQFF

abundance: many
v_gene: TRBV7-2
d_gene: -
j_gene: TRBJ2-3
len: 15
CDR3nt: TGTGTCAGCAGCTTAGAGGCAGACTTCACAGATACGCAGTATTTT
CDR3aa: CVSSLEADFTDTQYF

abundance: many
v_gene: TRBV20-1
d_gene: -
j_gene: TRBJ2-5
len: 16
CDR3nt: TGCAGTGCTAGATCCCGCAGGGCTAATCCCCAAGAGACCCAGTACTTC
CDR3aa: CSARSRRANPQETQYF

abundance: -
v_gene: TRBV27
d_gene: TRBD1
j_gene: TRBJ1-4
len: 15
CDR3nt: TGTGCCAGCAGACCTACAGGGGACAGGAATGAAAAACTGTTTTTT
CDR3aa: CASRPTGDRNEKLFF

abundance: -
v_gene: TRBV11-3
d_gene: TRBD2
j_gene: TRBJ2-1
len: 16
CDR3nt: TGTGCCAGCAGCTCCTGGACTAGCGGGACATTCAATGAGCAGTCCTTC
CDR3aa: CASSSWTSGTFNEQSF

abundance: many
v_gene: TRBV20-1
d_gene: TRBD2
j_gene: TRBJ2-7
len: 17
CDR3nt: TGCAGTGCCACACCGGGACTAGCGGGAGGGGTCTCCTACGAGCAGTACTTC
CDR3aa: CSATPGLAGGVSYEQYF

abundance: many
v_gene: TRBV20-1
d_gene: TRBD2
j_gene: TRBJ2-5
len: 15
CDR3nt: TGCAGTGCAAGATCCCTCCCGCGGGGGGGGGAGACCCAGTACTTC
CDR3aa: CSARSLPRGGETQYF

abundance: many
v_gene: TRBV6-1
d_gene: TRBD2
j_gene: TRBJ2-5
len: 16
CDR3nt: TGTGCCAGCAGTGAGGGACTAGCGGGAGGTATAGAGACCCAGTACTTC
CDR3aa: CASSEGLAGGIETQYF

abundance: many
v_gene: TRBV12-3/TRBV12-4
d_gene: TRBD2
j_gene: TRBJ2-1
len: 13
CDR3nt: TGTGCCAGCAGTATCGAAAGACTAGCGGAGCAGTTCTTC
CDR3aa: CASSIERLAEQFF

abundance: -
v_gene: TRBV20-1
d_gene: TRBD1
j_gene: TRBJ2-5
len: 14
CDR3nt: TGCAGTGCCGGGATGGCCCGGGGACAGGAGACCCAGCACTTC
CDR3aa: CSAGMARGQETQHF